This section outlines one TCR beta chain sequence together with its context. As yet, its antigen is unknown. Germline V lookup: CDR1 MDHEN, CDR2 SYDVKM. J lost 0 bases, V lost 3 bases, and 3 bases had no gene match. CDR3 size: 15 residues. This record belongs to a study of long-term antiretroviral therapy in people with HIV. Overall study findings and caveats: Post-ART diversity increased but stayed below transplant donor controls.

The assay, immunoSEQ v3.0, was run at survey level. Only in-frame clones appear in the TCRdb table, and some are missing; sequencing was by immunoSEQ multiplex PCR. This table has tens of thousands of clones, roughly 87% appearing once. The starting material was unsorted PBMCs, obtained 1 year after starting antiretroviral therapy. The V and J genes are TRBV28 and TRBJ2-3; 7 positions match TRBD2. This TCR was sampled from a man aged 18 to 30 with HIV. CDR3 in DNA: TGTGCCAGCAGTTTTCTTAGCGGGAGCACAGATACGCAGTATTTT. It translates to CASSFLSGSTDTQYF.